The T cell receptor (beta chain) under discussion was sequenced for a study of response to subunit inactivated influenza vaccine. This CDR3 is 15 amino acids long. Germline V lookup: CDR1 MNHNS, CDR2 SASEGT. J was trimmed by 3 bases and V by 6 bases; bases with no gene match: 4. Study-level findings and limits: A suggestion made by the authors is that each seasonal influenza vaccination recruits few new T cells.

MiXCR, run by TCRdb on the RT-PCR reads, gives a single entry per CDR3 protein. Of about 540,000 distinct CDR3 sequences in the sample, roughly 25% were seen once. This clonotype occurred many times. Its antigen is undetermined. The sample was also linked to a second study, of T cells expressing NK-cell markers. That report notes: Beta-chain TCR cDNA was generated via 5'RACE template switching with UMIs. Among the eight sequenced donors, seven tested HCMV-seropositive and one tested seronegative. Roughly 6 of the donors carried dominant NKG2C+ clonotypes that took up roughly 1.0-8% of their CD8+ T cells.

The chain couples TRBV6-1 to TRBJ2-1; TRBD2 aligns across 11 bases. Sequences were derived from CD4+ T cells sorted from PBMCs, sampled approximately 12 days after vaccination. The receptor was isolated from a man aged 50-59 years who received an inactivated influenza vaccine. The CDR3 here is CASRHTSGSYNEQFF. The CDR3 region has the DNA TGTGCCAGCAGGCATACTAGCGGGAGCTACAATGAGCAGTTCTTC.